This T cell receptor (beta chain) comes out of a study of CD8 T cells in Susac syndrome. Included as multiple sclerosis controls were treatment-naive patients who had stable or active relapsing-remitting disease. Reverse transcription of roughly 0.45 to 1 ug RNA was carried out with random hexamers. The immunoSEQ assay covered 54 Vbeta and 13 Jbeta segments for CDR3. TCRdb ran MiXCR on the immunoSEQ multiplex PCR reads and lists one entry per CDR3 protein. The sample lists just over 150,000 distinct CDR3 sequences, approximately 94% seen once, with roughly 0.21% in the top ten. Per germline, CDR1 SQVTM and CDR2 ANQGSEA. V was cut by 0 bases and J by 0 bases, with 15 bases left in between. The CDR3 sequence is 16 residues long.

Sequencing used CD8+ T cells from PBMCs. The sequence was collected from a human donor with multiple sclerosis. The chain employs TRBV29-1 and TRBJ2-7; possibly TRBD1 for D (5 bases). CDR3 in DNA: TGCAGCGTTGAAGATCGGCAGGGTCATACCTCCTACGAGCAGTACTTC. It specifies CSVEDRQGHTSYEQYF.